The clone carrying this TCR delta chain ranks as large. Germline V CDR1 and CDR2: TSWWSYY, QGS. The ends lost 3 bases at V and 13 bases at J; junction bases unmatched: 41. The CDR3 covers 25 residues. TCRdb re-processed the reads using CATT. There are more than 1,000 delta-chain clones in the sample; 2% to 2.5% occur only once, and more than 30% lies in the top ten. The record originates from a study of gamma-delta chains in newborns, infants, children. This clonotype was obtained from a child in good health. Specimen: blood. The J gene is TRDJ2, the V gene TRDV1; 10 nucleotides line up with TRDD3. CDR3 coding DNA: TGTGCTCTTGGGGACCCACACCATTCGCCTTCCCTCCATGGGGGGGATACGCGGAAATCTCACACACTCTTCTTT. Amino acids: CALGDPHHSPSLHGGDTRKSHTLFF.